This T cell receptor (beta chain) was retrieved from a study of blood T cells in healthy people across ages. The study, taken as a whole, reports: Researchers said unsorted PBMCs prevented a conclusive naive versus antigen-experienced comparison.

This clonotype came up a few times. Its antigen is not identified. Germline loops: CDR1 MGHRA, CDR2 YSYEKL. The CDR3 loop spans 17 amino acids. Trimming at V came to 0 bases and at J to 0 bases, leaving 6 bases not matched to a gene. A second about 7 to 12 cycle PCR used barcoded and J-beta primers. TCRdb re-derived calls from the 5' RACE reads in MiXCR, one entry per CDR3 protein. The data hold roughly 550,000 distinct CDR3 sequences, with more than 20% observed a single time. A further study also used this sample, focusing on T cells of mothers and their children. That study adds: Not a single persistent microchimeric T cell clone was detected.

The chain couples TRBV4-1 to TRBJ2-5; the match to TRBD2 covers 8 bases. The TCR comes from a boy younger than 18 in good health. Specimen: blood. CDR3 residues: CASSQDRGGPNQETQYF. The CDR3 DNA reads TGCGCCAGCAGCCAAGACCGGGGGGGACCCAACCAAGAGACCCAGTACTTC.